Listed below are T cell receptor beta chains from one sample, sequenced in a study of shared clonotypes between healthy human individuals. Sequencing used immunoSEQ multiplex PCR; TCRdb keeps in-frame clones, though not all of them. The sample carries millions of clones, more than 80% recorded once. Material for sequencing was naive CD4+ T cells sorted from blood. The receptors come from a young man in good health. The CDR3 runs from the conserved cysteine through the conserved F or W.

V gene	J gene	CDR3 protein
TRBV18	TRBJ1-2	CASSPSQIDYGYTF
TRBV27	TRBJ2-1	CASSQRLTGTSGGAINEQFF
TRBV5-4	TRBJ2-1	CASNGGPPDNEQFF
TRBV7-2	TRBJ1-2	CASSLAGQSYGYTF
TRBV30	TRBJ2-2	CAWSVGTGGVKGDTGELFF
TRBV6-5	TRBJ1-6	CASSYSNRGDSPLHF
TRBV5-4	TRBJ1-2	CASSLAGRNHYGYTF
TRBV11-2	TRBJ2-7	CASRPVAGGKYEQYF
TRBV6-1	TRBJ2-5	CASSGIPGTGVIGETQYF
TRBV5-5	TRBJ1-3	CASSSRSNSGNTIYF
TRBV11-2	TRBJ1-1	CASSLGGHTEAFF
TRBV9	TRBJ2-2	CASSVNTGELFF
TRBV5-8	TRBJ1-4	CASSFTGVSKKLFF
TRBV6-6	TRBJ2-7	CASSYSTGRGIHF
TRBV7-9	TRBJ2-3	CASSSSGGLTDTQYF
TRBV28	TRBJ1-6	CASKEVGPTSPLHF
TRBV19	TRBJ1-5	CASSIAAYSNQPQHF
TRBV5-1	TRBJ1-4	CASSLGGLGEKLFF
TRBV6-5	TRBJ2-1	CASSSGGSSYNEQFF
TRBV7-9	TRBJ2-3	CASIPPQGLEDTQYF
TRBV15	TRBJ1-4	CATSRASATNEKLFF
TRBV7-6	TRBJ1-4	CASSTQGAANEKLFF
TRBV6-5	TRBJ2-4	CASRKLAKNIQYF
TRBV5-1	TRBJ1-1	CASSLLGNTEAFF
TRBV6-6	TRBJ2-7	CASRRVAGGVFYEQYF
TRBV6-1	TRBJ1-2	CASSETGTGGYGYTF
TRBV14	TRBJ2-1	CASSQTGVADEQFF
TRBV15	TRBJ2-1	CATSRRGKAYNEQFF
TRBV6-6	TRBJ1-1	CAIVTRQGASEAFF
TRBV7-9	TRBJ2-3	CASSLAEADTDTQYF
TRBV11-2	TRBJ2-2	CASSRTGFSNTGELFF
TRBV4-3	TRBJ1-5	CASSQDFNQPQHF
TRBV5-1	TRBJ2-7	CASSPPSSYEQYF
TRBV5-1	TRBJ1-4	CASSQYGQGGNEKLFF
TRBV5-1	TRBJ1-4	CASSGGENEKLFF
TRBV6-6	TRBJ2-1	CASSVTRNNEQFF
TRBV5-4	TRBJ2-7	CASSLDLATGVNEQYF
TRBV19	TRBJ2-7	CASKPGGKGYEQYF
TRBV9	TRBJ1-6	CASSVDGDSARSPLHF
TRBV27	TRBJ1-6	CASSRFDNSPLHF
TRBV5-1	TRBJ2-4	CASSYRGGGLQNIQYF
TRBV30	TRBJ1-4	CAWSRGGGLNEKLFF
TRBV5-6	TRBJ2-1	CASSLVASSGGLRPNEQFF
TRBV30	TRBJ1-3	CAWRSAGNTIYF
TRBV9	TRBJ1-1	CASSPGGLRTEAFF
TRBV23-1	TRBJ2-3	CASRPRREDTQYF
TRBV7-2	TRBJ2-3	CASSSQGAIDTQYF
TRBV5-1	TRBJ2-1	CASSLPTGGGAGAYNEQFF
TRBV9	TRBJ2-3	CASSVGPSGGKDTQYF
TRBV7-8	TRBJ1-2	CASSLDRGGGYTF
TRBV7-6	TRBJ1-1	CASSLGSSVDSNTEAFF
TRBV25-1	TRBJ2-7	CASSRQGVSYEQYF
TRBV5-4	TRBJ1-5	CASSSHGQGNQPQHF
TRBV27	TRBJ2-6	CASGRGSGANVLTF
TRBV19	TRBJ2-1	CASSIDSSGGSYNEQFF